This T cell receptor beta chain was captured in a study of post-analysis software for immune sequencing data. Whole-study results and caveats: When patients were compared with controls, four to six TRBV segments were more frequent, TRBV5-6, TRBV5-1 and TRBV20-1 among them. F-measure co-clustering was strong for batch-matched samples.

This clonotype occurred a few times. What it binds is not known. V was shortened by 2 bases and J by 2 bases, with 10 bases between the two germline ends. This CDR3 comprises 14 residues. cDNA libraries for TCR beta contained unique molecular identifiers. TCRdb used MiXCR to reprocess the PCR reads, holding one entry per CDR3 protein. The sample lists roughly 800,000 distinct CDR3 sequences, approximately 50% occurring once. This receptor was identified in a girl aged 5-17 years with multiple sclerosis. The gene calls are TRBV12-3 or TRBV12-4 and TRBJ2-7, with TRBD1 as a possible D gene (6 bases). Sequences were obtained from blood. This chain's CDR3 is CASSLPGVPYEQYF. The CDR3 DNA is TGTGCCAGCAGTTTACCAGGGGTCCCCTACGAGCAGTACTTC.